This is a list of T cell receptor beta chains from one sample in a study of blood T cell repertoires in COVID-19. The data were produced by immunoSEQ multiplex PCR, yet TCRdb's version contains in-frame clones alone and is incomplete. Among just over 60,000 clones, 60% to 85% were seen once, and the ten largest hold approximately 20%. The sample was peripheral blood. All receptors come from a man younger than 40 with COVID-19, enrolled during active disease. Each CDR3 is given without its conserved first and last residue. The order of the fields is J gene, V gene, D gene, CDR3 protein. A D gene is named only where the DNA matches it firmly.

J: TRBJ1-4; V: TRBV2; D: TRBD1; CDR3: ASSGGQGSTTNEKLF
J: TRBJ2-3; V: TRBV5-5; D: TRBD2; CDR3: ASSLSAAGGDIDTQY
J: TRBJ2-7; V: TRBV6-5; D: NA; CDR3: ASYGEASYEQY
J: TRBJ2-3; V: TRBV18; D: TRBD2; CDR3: ASSQRGGSTDTQY
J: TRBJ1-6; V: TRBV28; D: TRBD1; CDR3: ASSPLDRAHAPLH
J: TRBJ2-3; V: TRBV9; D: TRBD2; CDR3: ASSLAGTSVNTQY
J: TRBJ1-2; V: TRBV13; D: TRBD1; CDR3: ASSSGTGEGYGYT
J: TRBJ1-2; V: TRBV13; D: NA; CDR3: ASSSRLTAVPNYGYT
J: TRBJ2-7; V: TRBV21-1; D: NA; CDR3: ASSNRDREYEQY
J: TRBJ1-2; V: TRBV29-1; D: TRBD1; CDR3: SVGTGGDYGYT
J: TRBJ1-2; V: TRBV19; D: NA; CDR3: ASTGRANYGYT
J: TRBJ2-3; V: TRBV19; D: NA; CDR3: ASSFLAVSTDTQY
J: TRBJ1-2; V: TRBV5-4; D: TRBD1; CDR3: ASTSSRGRYGYT
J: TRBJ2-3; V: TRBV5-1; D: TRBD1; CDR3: ASSLGGQPSNGQY
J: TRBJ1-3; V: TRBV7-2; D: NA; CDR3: ASSLASSGNTIY
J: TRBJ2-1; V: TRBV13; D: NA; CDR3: ASSVGQQHNEQF
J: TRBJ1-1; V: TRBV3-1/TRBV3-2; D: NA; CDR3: ASTQFAPVRRNTEAF
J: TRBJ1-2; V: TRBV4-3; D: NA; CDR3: ASSQDGQGRGYGYT
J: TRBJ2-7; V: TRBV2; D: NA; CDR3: ASSDEGDVTYEQY
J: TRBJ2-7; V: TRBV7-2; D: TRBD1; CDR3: ASSPLGQGYEQY
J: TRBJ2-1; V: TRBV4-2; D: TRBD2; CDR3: ASSQGGLAGYNEQF
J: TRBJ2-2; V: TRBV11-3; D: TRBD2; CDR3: ASSHGTRGYGELF